These T cell receptor beta chains were read from a single sample in a study of T cells in Graves' hyperthyroidism and ophthalmopathy. TCRdb itself ran the multiplex PCR reads through MiXCR, one entry per CDR3 protein. The sample carries 450,000 to 550,000 distinct CDR3 sequences, roughly 25% recorded once. Sequencing input: blood. These receptors all stem from a woman between 25 and 40 years old with Graves' ophthalmopathy. Both conserved end residues are part of each CDR3. Each record gives: clone size, D gene, J gene, V gene, CDR3 DNA, CDR3 protein. A D gene is named only where the DNA matches it firmly. Clone size appears in some rows only: once, few, many, or a class for an expanded clone.

clone size: .
D gene: TRBD2
J gene: TRBJ2-7
V gene: TRBV13
CDR3 DNA: TGTGCCAGCAGCCCCGCGACTAGCGGTTACGAGCAGTACTTC
CDR3 protein: CASSPATSGYEQYF

clone size: many
D gene: .
J gene: TRBJ2-2
V gene: TRBV7-8
CDR3 DNA: TGTGCCAGCAGCGTCCTTCGAGGCACCGGGGAGCTGTTTTTT
CDR3 protein: CASSVLRGTGELFF

clone size: many
D gene: .
J gene: TRBJ2-5
V gene: TRBV7-6
CDR3 DNA: TGTGCCAGCAGCTTAGACGGCAGGCCGTGCGAGACCCAGTACTTC
CDR3 protein: CASSLDGRPCETQYF

clone size: .
D gene: TRBD1
J gene: TRBJ1-2
V gene: TRBV4-1
CDR3 DNA: TGCGCCAGCAGCCACACAGGGGGCGACTATGGCTACACCTTC
CDR3 protein: CASSHTGGDYGYTF

clone size: few
D gene: .
J gene: TRBJ2-3
V gene: TRBV4-1
CDR3 DNA: TGCGCCAGCAGCCTCCTAGAGGGGCGGGTCCTTAGCACAGATACGCAGTATTTT
CDR3 protein: CASSLLEGRVLSTDTQYF

clone size: many
D gene: .
J gene: TRBJ2-3
V gene: TRBV7-9
CDR3 DNA: TGTGCCAGCAGCCCGTCCTACAGGGATACGCAGTATTTT
CDR3 protein: CASSPSYRDTQYF

clone size: many
D gene: .
J gene: TRBJ1-1
V gene: TRBV29-1
CDR3 DNA: TGCAGCGCCAAATCAGACCCGGGCACTGAAGCTTTCTTT
CDR3 protein: CSAKSDPGTEAFF

clone size: .
D gene: .
J gene: TRBJ2-7
V gene: TRBV7-2
CDR3 DNA: TGTGCCAGCAACCTCAGGGGACCCTCGAGCTACGAGCAGTACTTC
CDR3 protein: CASNLRGPSSYEQYF

clone size: .
D gene: TRBD1
J gene: TRBJ1-1
V gene: TRBV20-1
CDR3 DNA: TGCAGTGCTAGAGACAACAGGGGAGGGGGGACTGAAGCTTTCTTT
CDR3 protein: CSARDNRGGGTEAFF

clone size: many
D gene: TRBD1
J gene: TRBJ1-2
V gene: TRBV20-1
CDR3 DNA: TGCAGTGCCCCCCCCACGGACAGGGGGCTCGGCTACACCTTC
CDR3 protein: CSAPPTDRGLGYTF

clone size: many
D gene: TRBD2
J gene: TRBJ2-2
V gene: TRBV12-3/TRBV12-4
CDR3 DNA: TGTGCCAGCCAGGTGGGACTAGAGGAGACCGGGGAGCTGTTTTTT
CDR3 protein: CASQVGLEETGELFF

clone size: .
D gene: .
J gene: TRBJ1-2
V gene: TRBV6-1
CDR3 DNA: TGTGCCAGCAGAACGGGGCTGGACTATGGCTACACCTTC
CDR3 protein: CASRTGLDYGYTF

clone size: many
D gene: .
J gene: TRBJ1-1
V gene: TRBV20-1
CDR3 DNA: TGCAGTGCTGCGAACACTGAAGCTTTCTTT
CDR3 protein: CSAANTEAFF

clone size: many
D gene: .
J gene: TRBJ1-1
V gene: TRBV4-1
CDR3 DNA: TGCGCCAGCAGCCCAAGAGAGGAGGAGAGCACTGAAGCTTTCTTT
CDR3 protein: CASSPREEESTEAFF

clone size: many
D gene: TRBD1
J gene: TRBJ1-2
V gene: TRBV27
CDR3 DNA: TGTGCCAGCAGTTTCCGGACAGGGCAGGGCTACACCTTC
CDR3 protein: CASSFRTGQGYTF

clone size: .
D gene: .
J gene: TRBJ2-7
V gene: TRBV3-1
CDR3 DNA: TGTGCCAGCAGCCCGGGACTTCGCGGGGAGCAGTACTTC
CDR3 protein: CASSPGLRGEQYF

clone size: many
D gene: .
J gene: TRBJ2-5
V gene: TRBV27
CDR3 DNA: TGTGCCAGCAGACCCCTGTTGGGGGGGCCTCAAGAGACCCAGTACTTC
CDR3 protein: CASRPLLGGPQETQYF

clone size: .
D gene: .
J gene: TRBJ1-1
V gene: TRBV24-1
CDR3 DNA: TGTGCCACCGTAGGGGCGGGGGACACTGAAGCTTTCTTT
CDR3 protein: CATVGAGDTEAFF

clone size: few
D gene: .
J gene: TRBJ1-2
V gene: TRBV4-2
CDR3 DNA: TGTGCCAGCAGCCATCACCCGAACGGGAACTATTATGGCTACACCTTC
CDR3 protein: CASSHHPNGNYYGYTF

clone size: .
D gene: TRBD1
J gene: TRBJ1-1
V gene: TRBV5-1
CDR3 DNA: TGCGCCAGCAGCCCCGGACAGGTCACTGAAGCTTTCTTT
CDR3 protein: CASSPGQVTEAFF

clone size: .
D gene: .
J gene: TRBJ1-2
V gene: TRBV27
CDR3 DNA: TGTGCCAGCAGTTTATCGGGGGGTCCAAGCTATGGCTACACCTTC
CDR3 protein: CASSLSGGPSYGYTF

clone size: many
D gene: .
J gene: TRBJ2-7
V gene: TRBV3-1
CDR3 DNA: TGTGCCAGCAGCCAAGGGGGTGGCTACGAGCAGTACTTC
CDR3 protein: CASSQGGGYEQYF

clone size: many
D gene: .
J gene: TRBJ1-2
V gene: TRBV19
CDR3 DNA: TGTGCCAGTAGTTTACAGTCTTATGGCTACACCTTC
CDR3 protein: CASSLQSYGYTF

clone size: few
D gene: .
J gene: TRBJ2-7
V gene: TRBV9
CDR3 DNA: TGTGCCAGCAGCGTAGATGCCGAGGGTGTCTACGAGCAGTACTTC
CDR3 protein: CASSVDAEGVYEQYF

clone size: many
D gene: TRBD1
J gene: TRBJ2-5
V gene: TRBV4-3
CDR3 DNA: TGCGCCAGCAGCCACCCCGGGCGGACAGGGCTAGAGACCCAGTACTTC
CDR3 protein: CASSHPGRTGLETQYF

clone size: many
D gene: .
J gene: TRBJ2-7
V gene: TRBV12-3/TRBV12-4
CDR3 DNA: TGTGCCAGCAGTTTAATCGGACAGCCCTACGAGCAGTACTTC
CDR3 protein: CASSLIGQPYEQYF

clone size: many
D gene: .
J gene: TRBJ2-5
V gene: TRBV11-2
CDR3 DNA: TGTGCCAGCAGCTTAGTACAGGGACAAGAGACCCAGTACTTC
CDR3 protein: CASSLVQGQETQYF

clone size: .
D gene: .
J gene: TRBJ2-2
V gene: TRBV4-1
CDR3 DNA: TGCGCCAGCAGCCGCTTTAGCGGGGAGCTGTTTTTT
CDR3 protein: CASSRFSGELFF

clone size: .
D gene: TRBD2
J gene: TRBJ2-7
V gene: TRBV12-3/TRBV12-4
CDR3 DNA: TGTGCCAGCAGTTTACCAAGCGGGGGTATCTACGAGCAGTACTTC
CDR3 protein: CASSLPSGGIYEQYF

clone size: many
D gene: TRBD1
J gene: TRBJ1-5
V gene: TRBV24-1
CDR3 DNA: TGTGCCACCAGTGAGCGGATCAGGGGGGGGTATAATCAGCCCCAGCATTTT
CDR3 protein: CATSERIRGGYNQPQHF

clone size: many
D gene: .
J gene: TRBJ2-5
V gene: TRBV27
CDR3 DNA: TGTGCCAGCAGCCCAGTGGCGTGGGCTCCGTTAACTTCTGGGGCCCAGTACTTC
CDR3 protein: CASSPVAWAPLTSGAQYF

clone size: .
D gene: .
J gene: TRBJ2-2
V gene: TRBV20-1
CDR3 DNA: TGCAGTGCTGGTGACAGACTCACCGGGGAGCTGTTTTTT
CDR3 protein: CSAGDRLTGELFF

clone size: many
D gene: TRBD2
J gene: TRBJ2-7
V gene: TRBV6-5
CDR3 DNA: TGTGCCAGCAGTTCGGGACTAGCGGGGGCCGAGCAGTACTTC
CDR3 protein: CASSSGLAGAEQYF